Listed below are T cell receptor beta chains from one sample, sequenced in a study of blood T cell repertoires in COVID-19. Assay used: immunoSEQ multiplex PCR; TCRdb lists only in-frame clones, some missing. Found here are about 300,000 clones, under 90% of them singletons; the top ten hold 2.9%. The sequenced sample consisted of PBMCs or T cells enriched from blood (not recorded which). These receptors were obtained from a woman in her forties or fifties who had been exposed to COVID-19. Both conserved end residues are part of each CDR3. A D gene is named only where the DNA matches it firmly. Size is omitted from some rows. Given values are once, few, many or a class for expanded clones.

size,J,V,D,CDR3,DNA
-,TRBJ2-3,TRBV19,TRBD1,CASSPGQGTDTQYF,TGTGCCAGTAGTCCGGGACAGGGAACAGATACGCAGTATTTT
-,TRBJ2-7,TRBV4-2,TRBD1,CASSQDSAGGRYEQYF,TGTGCCAGCAGCCAAGATTCGGCAGGGGGCCGCTACGAGCAGTACTTC
-,TRBJ1-4,TRBV28,TRBD1,CASRRRTGVREKLFF,TGTGCCAGCAGAAGGCGGACAGGGGTTAGGGAAAAACTGTTTTTT
-,TRBJ2-2,TRBV29-1,-,CSVIPPGHTNTGELFF,TGCAGCGTCATCCCACCGGGACACACGAACACCGGGGAGCTGTTTTTT
-,TRBJ1-2,TRBV6-5,-,CASREGGLNYGYTF,TGTGCCAGCAGGGAGGGCGGATTAAACTATGGCTACACCTTC
-,TRBJ2-5,TRBV7-2,TRBD2,CASSLTGGHETQYF,TGTGCCAGCAGCTTAACGGGGGGGCACGAGACCCAGTACTTC
-,TRBJ2-7,TRBV7-8,TRBD2,CASSYRAASGGSYEQYF,TGTGCCAGCAGTTATAGGGCCGCGAGCGGGGGCTCCTACGAGCAGTACTTC
-,TRBJ2-1,TRBV30,-,CAWARGTRNEQFF,TGTGCCTGGGCCCGAGGGACTCGCAATGAGCAGTTCTTC
-,TRBJ2-3,TRBV4-1,-,CASSQDHPGLQDTQYF,TGCGCCAGCAGCCAAGATCATCCAGGACTCCAAGATACGCAGTATTTT
-,TRBJ2-3,TRBV2,TRBD1,CASIVGDRPTDTQYF,TGTGCCAGCATTGTGGGGGACAGGCCAACAGATACGCAGTATTTT
once,TRBJ2-7,TRBV29-1,TRBD2,CSGGTSGEQYF,TGCAGCGGGGGGACTAGCGGTGAGCAGTACTTC
-,TRBJ1-2,TRBV3-1/TRBV3-2,TRBD1,CASSHYRDRGSEGYTF,TGTGCCAGCAGCCACTACCGGGACAGGGGGTCCGAGGGCTACACCTTC
-,TRBJ2-1,TRBV27,TRBD2,CASSLRAGGRMTYNEQFF,TGTGCCAGCAGTTTAAGAGCGGGGGGGCGGATGACCTACAATGAGCAGTTCTTC
-,TRBJ2-7,TRBV5-1,TRBD2,CASSPASGGVHEQYF,TGCGCCAGCAGCCCGGCTAGCGGGGGGGTTCACGAGCAGTACTTC
-,TRBJ1-2,TRBV2,TRBD1,CASSEGQGGGYTF,TGTGCCAGCAGTGAAGGACAGGGGGGTGGCTACACCTTC
-,TRBJ1-6,TRBV28,-,CASSLPLGGGLSSSYNSPLHF,TGTGCCAGCAGTTTACCATTGGGGGGTGGTCTATCGAGCTCCTATAATTCACCCCTCCACTTT
-,TRBJ2-7,TRBV5-4,-,CASSRTDGTYEQYF,TGTGCCAGCAGCCGTACCGACGGGACCTACGAGCAGTACTTC
once,TRBJ2-1,TRBV5-1,-,CASSRPGGEQFF,TGCGCCAGCAGCAGACCTGGGGGCGAGCAGTTCTTC
-,TRBJ2-5,TRBV5-4,-,CASSLSTGDQETQYF,TGTGCCAGCAGCTTGTCTACAGGAGACCAAGAGACCCAGTACTTC
-,TRBJ2-7,TRBV28,-,CASRGWGLLSEQYF,TGTGCCAGCAGGGGTTGGGGACTTCTTTCTGAGCAGTACTTC
-,TRBJ2-7,TRBV2,-,CASSVQGYEQYF,TGTGCCAGCAGTGTCCAGGGATACGAGCAGTACTTC
-,TRBJ2-2,TRBV28,TRBD2,CASSLEGAGLSGELFF,TGTGCCAGCAGTTTAGAGGGAGCGGGGTTGTCCGGGGAGCTGTTTTTT
-,TRBJ2-7,TRBV3-1/TRBV3-2,TRBD1,CASSLGDRGSYEQYF,TGTGCCAGCAGCCTTGGGGACAGGGGGTCCTACGAGCAGTACTTC
-,TRBJ2-2,TRBV4-2,TRBD2,CASSQEFRGLAGGLSGGELFF,TGTGCCAGCAGCCAAGAATTCAGGGGACTAGCGGGGGGGCTGTCCGGCGGGGAGCTGTTTTTT
-,TRBJ1-5,TRBV18,-,CASSPRGGGDSNQPQHF,TGTGCCAGCTCACCGAGAGGGGGGGGTGATAGCAATCAGCCCCAGCATTTT
-,TRBJ2-2,TRBV28,-,CASSWAAGELFF,TGTGCCAGCAGCTGGGCAGCCGGGGAGCTGTTTTTT
-,TRBJ1-6,TRBV25-1,TRBD1,CASSDLGTGFSNNSPLHF,TGTGCCAGCAGTGATCTCGGGACAGGGTTTAGCAATAATTCACCCCTCCACTTT
-,TRBJ1-3,TRBV6-4,-,CASSDSRQRSGNTIYF,TGTGCCAGCAGTGACTCACGGCAGCGCTCTGGAAACACCATATATTTT
-,TRBJ1-6,TRBV18,TRBD1,CASSPPGQGAGSPLHF,TGTGCCAGCTCACCACCTGGACAGGGTGCGGGTTCACCCCTCCACTTT
-,TRBJ1-1,TRBV12-3/TRBV12-4,-,CASSYRSLTEAFF,TGTGCCAGCAGTTACAGATCCCTTACTGAAGCTTTCTTT
-,TRBJ1-1,TRBV20-1,-,CSASWGSGNTEAFF,TGCAGTGCTAGTTGGGGCTCAGGGAACACTGAAGCTTTCTTT
-,TRBJ2-2,TRBV19,TRBD2,CAIKVGGAITGELFF,TGTGCCATCAAAGTCGGGGGGGCAATCACCGGGGAGCTGTTTTTT
few,TRBJ1-6,TRBV14,TRBD1,CASSQDGYRGSPGSPLHF,TGTGCCAGCAGCCAAGATGGGTACAGGGGGTCGCCTGGTTCACCCCTCCACTTT
-,TRBJ1-6,TRBV7-9,TRBD1,CASSPSWTGSSYNSPLHF,TGTGCCAGCAGCCCGTCCTGGACAGGGAGCTCCTATAATTCACCCCTCCACTTT
once,TRBJ1-1,TRBV6-2/TRBV6-3,-,CASSPRPSLFMNTEAFF,TGTGCCAGCAGCCCTCGCCCCTCACTTTTCATGAACACTGAAGCTTTCTTT
-,TRBJ1-1,TRBV28,-,CASSLGDITEAFF,TGTGCCAGCAGTTTAGGGGACATAACTGAAGCTTTCTTT
-,TRBJ2-6,TRBV5-4,TRBD2,CASTPRGGGSSGANVLTF,TGTGCCAGCACCCCCCGGGGGGGAGGGAGCTCTGGGGCCAACGTCCTGACTTTC
-,TRBJ2-1,TRBV4-1,TRBD2,CASSQGPLGGGAENEQFF,TGCGCCAGCAGCCAAGGTCCCCTCGGCGGGGGGGCAGAAAATGAGCAGTTCTTC
-,TRBJ1-1,TRBV28,-,CASRQTPQGFAFNTEAFF,TGTGCCAGCAGACAGACTCCTCAGGGGTTTGCCTTTAACACTGAAGCTTTCTTT
-,TRBJ2-2,TRBV5-1,-,CASSSSLTWELFF,TGCGCCAGCAGCTCATCACTTACCTGGGAGCTGTTTTTT
-,TRBJ2-2,TRBV4-1,TRBD1,CASSPQGQGTGELFF,TGCGCCAGCAGCCCACAGGGGCAGGGGACCGGGGAGCTGTTTTTT
-,TRBJ1-6,TRBV2,TRBD1,CARRQGAPFPLHF,TGTGCCAGAAGACAGGGGGCGCCTTTCCCCCTCCACTTT
-,TRBJ1-2,TRBV2,TRBD1,CASSAGQGWYGYTF,TGTGCCAGCAGTGCTGGACAGGGGTGGTATGGCTACACCTTC
few,TRBJ2-7,TRBV7-9,-,CASSGKTGTYEQYF,TGTGCCAGCAGCGGAAAGACAGGTACCTACGAGCAGTACTTC
-,TRBJ1-2,TRBV2,-,CASGGRDKDYGYTF,TGTGCCAGCGGGGGCAGGGACAAGGATTATGGCTACACCTTC
-,TRBJ1-5,TRBV19,-,CASSIDSPEPQHF,TGTGCCAGTAGTATAGATAGCCCCGAGCCCCAGCATTTT
-,TRBJ2-7,TRBV3-1/TRBV3-2,TRBD2,CASSPPSRGGSEQYF,TGTGCCAGCAGCCCCCCATCCCGGGGGGGGTCCGAGCAGTACTTC
-,TRBJ1-4,TRBV7-9,TRBD1,CASSGEAGGRKLFF,TGTGCCAGCAGCGGAGAGGCAGGGGGGCGAAAACTGTTTTTT
-,TRBJ1-6,TRBV7-9,TRBD1,CASSLSGQGVNNSPLHF,TGTGCCAGCAGCTTATCCGGACAGGGGGTTAATAATTCACCCCTCCACTTT
-,TRBJ2-3,TRBV6-1,-,CASSEGLGADTQYF,TGTGCCAGCAGTGAAGGTTTAGGGGCAGATACGCAGTATTTT
-,TRBJ1-2,TRBV18,-,CASSLDKGLRGYTF,TGTGCCAGCTCACTGGATAAGGGGCTCCGCGGCTACACCTTC
once,TRBJ2-5,TRBV4-1,TRBD2,CASSQEPIRLAGFQETQYF,TGCGCCAGCAGCCAAGAACCCATAAGACTAGCGGGGTTCCAAGAGACCCAGTACTTC